This T cell receptor (beta chain) was captured in a study of T cell repertoires in cytomegalovirus infection. On the study more broadly: Shared public TCR beta signatures pointed to both CMV infection and a matching HLA type. Study observations and caveats: Predominance within the ex vivo response was attributable to HLA-C-restricted CMV-specific TCR beta clonotypes.

CDR1 is SEHNR and CDR2 is FQNEAQ in the germline V gene (reference sequence). The V gene lost 3 bases and the J gene lost 4 bases, with 12 bases spanning the gap. The CDR3 spans 14 residues. Using its own MiXCR run on the reads, TCRdb lists one record per CDR3 protein. Found here are around 800,000 distinct CDR3 sequences, over 25% of them singletons; the top ten hold under 15%. This clonotype was seen repeatedly, ten times or more. The antigen is undetermined. The TCR sequence derives from a human donor in good health (CMV status not recorded). Some clones in this sample may be carry-over from other donors' samples. Sequences were derived from cultured CD8+ T cells from PBMCs, sampled from culture after CMV antigen stimulation. The gene calls are TRBV7-9 and TRBJ1-2; D unresolved. This CDR3 reads CASSFTTRFYGYTF. CDR3 coding DNA: TGTGCCAGCAGCTTCACCACAAGGTTCTATGGCTACACCTTC.